This TCR beta chain was recovered during a study of metastatic and nonmetastatic thyroid tumors. This clone occurred many times. TCRdb re-analyzed the PCR reads through MiXCR. The table has more than 90,000 clones, roughly 13% seen once. Each patient went into thyroid surgery without having received any treatment. From germline, CDR1 is SEHNR and CDR2 FQNEAQ (reference sequence). Trimming took 3 bases from V and 6 from J, leaving 6 bases between them. This CDR3 is 11 amino acids long. The sample consisted of blood. This chain joins TRBV7-9 and TRBJ2-7; D is unresolved. The TCR originated in a female donor with papillary thyroid cancer or a benign thyroid nodule (not recorded which). Some clones in this sample may be carry-over from other donors' samples. CDR3 residues: CASSLFSEQYF. The CDR3 nucleotides read TGTGCCAGCAGCTTGTTTTCCGAGCAGTACTTC. The entire variable domain, with the rest obtained from reference TRBV7-9 and TRBJ2-7, is as follows: DTGVSQNPRHKITKRGQNVTFRCDPISEHNRLYWYRQTLGQGPEFLTYFQNEAQLEKSRLLSDRFSAERPKGSFSTLEIQRTEQGDSAMYLCASSLFSEQYFGPGTRLTVT.